What follows is one TCR beta chain and its context. The data were obtained in a study of blood T cell repertoires in COVID-19. Study-level information: The samples span acute and convalescent COVID-19 from the United States, Italy and Spain.

The CDR3 has 14 residues. The trim removed 3 bases at V and 7 bases at J, leaving 10 bases unmatched. Germline V gives CDR1 DFQATT, CDR2 SNEGSKA (reference sequence). Profiled with immunoSEQ multiplex PCR; TCRdb holds only in-frame clones, not every one. The sample yields about 58,000 clones, around 79% seen once. The origin of this receptor is a human donor in a cohort sampled during active COVID-19. The material sequenced was peripheral blood. The chain combines TRBV20-1 with TRBJ1-2, with TRBD1 identical over 8 bases. DNA of the CDR3: TGCAGTGCTAGTTCCCGGACAGGGTCTCTTGGCTACACCTTC. This encodes CSASSRTGSLGYTF.